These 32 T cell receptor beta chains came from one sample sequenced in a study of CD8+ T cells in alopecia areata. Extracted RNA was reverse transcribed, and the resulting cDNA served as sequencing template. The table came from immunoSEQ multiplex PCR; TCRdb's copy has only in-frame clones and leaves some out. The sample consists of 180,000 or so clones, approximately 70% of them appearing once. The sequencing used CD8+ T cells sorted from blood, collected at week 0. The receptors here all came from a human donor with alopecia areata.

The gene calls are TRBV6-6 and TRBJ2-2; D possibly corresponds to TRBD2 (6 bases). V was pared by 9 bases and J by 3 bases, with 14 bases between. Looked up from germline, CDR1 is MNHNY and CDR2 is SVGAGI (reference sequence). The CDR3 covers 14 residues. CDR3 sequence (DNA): TGTGCCAGTGTATGGGAGGACTACACCGGGGAGCTGTTTTTT. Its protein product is CASVWEDYTGELFF.

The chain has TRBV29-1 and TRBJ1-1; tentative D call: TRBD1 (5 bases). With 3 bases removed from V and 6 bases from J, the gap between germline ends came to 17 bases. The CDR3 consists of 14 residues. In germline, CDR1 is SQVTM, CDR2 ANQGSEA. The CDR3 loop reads CSVDHEGIHPEAFF. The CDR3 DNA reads TGCAGCGTTGATCACGAGGGGATTCACCCTGAAGCTTTCTTT.

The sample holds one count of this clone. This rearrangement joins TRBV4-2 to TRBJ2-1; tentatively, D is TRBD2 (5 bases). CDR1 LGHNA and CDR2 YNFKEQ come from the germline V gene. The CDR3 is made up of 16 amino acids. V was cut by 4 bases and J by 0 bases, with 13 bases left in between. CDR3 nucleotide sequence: TGTGCCAGCAGCCCCCCTGGACTGAGCTCCTACAATGAGCAGTTCTTC. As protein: CASSPPGLSSYNEQFF.

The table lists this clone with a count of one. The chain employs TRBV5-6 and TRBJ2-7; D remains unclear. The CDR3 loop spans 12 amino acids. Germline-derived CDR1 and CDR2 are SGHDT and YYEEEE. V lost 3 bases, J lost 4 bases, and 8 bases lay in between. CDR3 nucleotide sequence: TGTGCCAGCAGCTCGCCGCCTTACGAGCAGTACTTC. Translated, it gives CASSSPPYEQYF.

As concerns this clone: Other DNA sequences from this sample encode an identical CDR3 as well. The CDR3 loop reads CASSQLNTEAFF. The CDR3 bases are TGCGCCAGCAGCCAACTAAACACTGAAGCTTTCTTT. The rearrangement uses TRBV4-1 and TRBJ1-1; D call uncertain. CDR3 size: 12 residues. V lost 2 bases, J lost 2 bases, and 3 bases lay in between. Germline loops: CDR1 MGHRA, CDR2 YSYEKL.

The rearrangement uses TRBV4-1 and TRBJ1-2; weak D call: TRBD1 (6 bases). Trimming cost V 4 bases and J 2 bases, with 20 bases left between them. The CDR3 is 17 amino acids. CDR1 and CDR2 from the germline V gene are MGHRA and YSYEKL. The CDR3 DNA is TGCGCCAGCAGCCTTACGGGACAAGGAAACTTCAACTATGGCTACACCTTC. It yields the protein CASSLTGQGNFNYGYTF.

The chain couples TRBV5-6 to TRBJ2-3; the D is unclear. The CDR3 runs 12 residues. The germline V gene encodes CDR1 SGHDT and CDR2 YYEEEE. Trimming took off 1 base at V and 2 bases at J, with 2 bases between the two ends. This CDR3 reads CASSLPTDTQYF. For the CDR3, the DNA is TGTGCCAGCAGCTTGCCCACAGATACGCAGTATTTT.

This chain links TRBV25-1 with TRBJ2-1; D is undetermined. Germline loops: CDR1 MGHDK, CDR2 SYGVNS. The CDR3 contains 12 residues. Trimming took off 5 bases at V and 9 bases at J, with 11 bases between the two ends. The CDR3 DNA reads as TGTGCCAGCAGTTCCCGTGGTGGTGAGCAGTTCTTC. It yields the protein CASSSRGGEQFF.

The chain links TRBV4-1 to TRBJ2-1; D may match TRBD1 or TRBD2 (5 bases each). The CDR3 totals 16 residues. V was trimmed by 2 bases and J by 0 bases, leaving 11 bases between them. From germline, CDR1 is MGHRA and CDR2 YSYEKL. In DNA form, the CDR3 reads TGCGCCAGCAGCCAACACCGGGACGGCTCCTACAATGAGCAGTTCTTC. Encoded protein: CASSQHRDGSYNEQFF.

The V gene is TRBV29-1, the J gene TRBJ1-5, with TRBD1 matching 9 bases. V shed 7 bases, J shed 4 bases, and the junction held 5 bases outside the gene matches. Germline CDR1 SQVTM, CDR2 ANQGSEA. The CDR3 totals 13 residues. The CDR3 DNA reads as TGCAGCGCAAAAGGGACAGGGAATCAGCCCCAGCATTTT. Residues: CSAKGTGNQPQHF.

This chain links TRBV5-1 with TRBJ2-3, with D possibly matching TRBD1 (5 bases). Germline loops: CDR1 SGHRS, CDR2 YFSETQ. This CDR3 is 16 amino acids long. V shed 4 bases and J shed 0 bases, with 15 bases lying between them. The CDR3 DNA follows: TGCGCCAGCAGCCCTGACAGTTTCCCTAGCACAGATACGCAGTATTTT. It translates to CASSPDSFPSTDTQYF.

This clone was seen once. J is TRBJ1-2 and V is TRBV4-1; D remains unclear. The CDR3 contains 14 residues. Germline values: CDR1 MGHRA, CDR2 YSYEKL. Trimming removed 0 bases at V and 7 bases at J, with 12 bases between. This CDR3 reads CASSQESRGFGYTF. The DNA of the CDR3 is TGCGCCAGCAGCCAAGAAAGTCGCGGGTTTGGCTACACCTTC.

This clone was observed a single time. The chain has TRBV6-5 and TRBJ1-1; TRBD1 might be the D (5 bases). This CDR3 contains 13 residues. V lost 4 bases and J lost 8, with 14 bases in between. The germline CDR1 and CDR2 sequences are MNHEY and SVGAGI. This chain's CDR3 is CASSLHRDEEAFF. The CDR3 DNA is TGTGCCAGCAGTTTACACCGGGACGAAGAAGCTTTCTTT.

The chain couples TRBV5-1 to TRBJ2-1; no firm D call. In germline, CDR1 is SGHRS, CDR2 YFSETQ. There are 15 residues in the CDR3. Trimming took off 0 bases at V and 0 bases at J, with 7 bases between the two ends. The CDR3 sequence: CASSLAVSSYNEQFF. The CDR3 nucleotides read TGCGCCAGCAGCTTGGCCGTCAGCTCCTACAATGAGCAGTTCTTC.

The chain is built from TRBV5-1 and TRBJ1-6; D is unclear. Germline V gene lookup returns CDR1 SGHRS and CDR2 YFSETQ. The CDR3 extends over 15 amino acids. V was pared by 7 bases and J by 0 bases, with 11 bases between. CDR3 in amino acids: CASRWMSSYNSPLHF. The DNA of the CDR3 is TGCGCCAGCCGGTGGATGAGCTCCTATAATTCACCCCTCCACTTT. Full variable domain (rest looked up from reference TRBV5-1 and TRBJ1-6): KAGVTQTPRYLIKTRGQQVTLSCSPISGHRSVSWYQQTPGQGLQFLFEYFSETQRNKGNFPGRFSGRQFSNSRSEMNVSTLELGDSALYLCASRWMSSYNSPLHFGNGTRLTVT.

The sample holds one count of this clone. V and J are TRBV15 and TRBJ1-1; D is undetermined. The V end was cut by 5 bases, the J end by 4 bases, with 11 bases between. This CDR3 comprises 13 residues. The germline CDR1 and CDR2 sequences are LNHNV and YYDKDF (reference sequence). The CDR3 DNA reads TGTGCCACCAGCCCCTCCCCGGGCACTGAAGCTTTCTTT. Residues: CATSPSPGTEAFF.

The CDR3 reads CATSRVSPGHNYGYTF. CDR3 DNA: TGTGCCACCAGCAGAGTATCCCCGGGACACAACTATGGCTACACCTTC. V and J are TRBV15 and TRBJ1-2; D is perhaps TRBD1 (6 bases). The CDR3 consists of 16 residues. The V gene lost 1 base and the J gene lost 2 bases, with 14 bases spanning the gap. Germline CDR1 LNHNV, CDR2 YYDKDF (reference sequence). Full variable domain (missing parts from reference TRBV15 and TRBJ1-2): DAMVIQNPRYQVTQFGKPVTLSCSQTLNHNVMYWYQQKSSQAPKLLFHYYDKDFNNEADTPDNFQSRRPNTSFCFLDIRSPGLGDTAMYLCATSRVSPGHNYGYTFGSGTRLTVV.

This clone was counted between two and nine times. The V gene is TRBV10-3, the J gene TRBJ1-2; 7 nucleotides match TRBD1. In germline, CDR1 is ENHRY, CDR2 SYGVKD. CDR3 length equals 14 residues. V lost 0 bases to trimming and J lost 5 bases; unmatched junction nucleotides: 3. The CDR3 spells CAISESPGGYGYTF. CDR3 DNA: TGTGCCATCAGTGAGTCTCCAGGGGGTTATGGCTACACCTTC.

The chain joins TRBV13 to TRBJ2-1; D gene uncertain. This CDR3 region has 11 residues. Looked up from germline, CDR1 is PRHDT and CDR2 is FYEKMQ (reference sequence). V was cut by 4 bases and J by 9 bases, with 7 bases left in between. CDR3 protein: CASSSHSEQFF. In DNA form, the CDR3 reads TGTGCCAGCAGCTCCCATAGTGAGCAGTTCTTC.

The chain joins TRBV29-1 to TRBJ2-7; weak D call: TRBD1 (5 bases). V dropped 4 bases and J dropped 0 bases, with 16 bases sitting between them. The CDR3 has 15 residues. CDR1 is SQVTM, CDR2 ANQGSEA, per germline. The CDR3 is CSVGIPRGSSYEQYF. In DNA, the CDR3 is TGCAGCGTTGGTATCCCAAGGGGATCCTCCTACGAGCAGTACTTC.

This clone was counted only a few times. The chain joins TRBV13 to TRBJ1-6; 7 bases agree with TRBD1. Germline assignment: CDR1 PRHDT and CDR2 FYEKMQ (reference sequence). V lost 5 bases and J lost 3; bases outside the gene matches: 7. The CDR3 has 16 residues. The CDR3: CASSPPGTDYNSPLHF. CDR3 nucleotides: TGTGCCAGCAGCCCACCCGGGACAGACTATAATTCACCCCTCCACTTT. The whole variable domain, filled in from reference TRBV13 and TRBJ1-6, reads AAGVIQSPRHLIKEKRETATLKCYPIPRHDTVYWYQQGPGQDPQFLISFYEKMQSDKGSIPDRFSAQQFSDYHSELNMSSLELGDSALYFCASSPPGTDYNSPLHFGNGTRLTVT.

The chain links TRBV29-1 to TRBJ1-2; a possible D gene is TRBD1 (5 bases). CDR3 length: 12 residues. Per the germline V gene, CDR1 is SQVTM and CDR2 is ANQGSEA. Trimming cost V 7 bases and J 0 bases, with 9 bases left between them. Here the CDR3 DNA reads TGCAGCGAAGGGACGGCTAACTATGGCTACACCTTC. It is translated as CSEGTANYGYTF.

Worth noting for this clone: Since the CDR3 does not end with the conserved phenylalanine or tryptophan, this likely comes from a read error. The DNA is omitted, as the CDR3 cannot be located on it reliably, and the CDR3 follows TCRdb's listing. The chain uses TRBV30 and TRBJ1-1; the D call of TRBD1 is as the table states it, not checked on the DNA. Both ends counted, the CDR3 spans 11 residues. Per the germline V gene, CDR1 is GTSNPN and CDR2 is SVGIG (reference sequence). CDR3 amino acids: CAWRKSTGIRL.

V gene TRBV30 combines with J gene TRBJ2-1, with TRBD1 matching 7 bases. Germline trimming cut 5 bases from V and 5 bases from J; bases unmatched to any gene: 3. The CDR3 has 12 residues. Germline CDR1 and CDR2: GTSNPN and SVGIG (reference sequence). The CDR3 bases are TGTGCCTGGGACAGGGCGAACAATGAGCAGTTCTTC. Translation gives CAWDRANNEQFF.

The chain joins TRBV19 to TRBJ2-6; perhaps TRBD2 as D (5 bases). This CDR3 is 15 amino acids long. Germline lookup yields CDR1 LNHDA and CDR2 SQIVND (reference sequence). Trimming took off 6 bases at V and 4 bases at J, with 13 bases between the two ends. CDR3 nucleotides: TGTGCCAGTAGACTAGACGTGGCGGGGGCCAACGTCCTGACTTTC. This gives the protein CASRLDVAGANVLTF.

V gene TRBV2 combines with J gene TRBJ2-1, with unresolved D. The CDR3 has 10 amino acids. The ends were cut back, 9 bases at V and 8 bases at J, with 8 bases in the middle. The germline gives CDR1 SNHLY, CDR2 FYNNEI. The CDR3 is CARPCHEQFF. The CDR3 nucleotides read TGTGCCAGGCCGTGTCATGAGCAGTTCTTC.

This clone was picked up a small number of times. The CDR3, as DNA: TGTGCCAGCAGCGTCCTTGGGGGCAAAGGCTACACCTTC. It yields the protein CASSVLGGKGYTF. This chain links TRBV9 with TRBJ1-2; D might be TRBD1 (6 bases). Germline V lookup: CDR1 SGDLS, CDR2 YYNGEE. CDR3 size: 13 residues. V was pared by 2 bases and J by 8 bases, with 13 bases between.

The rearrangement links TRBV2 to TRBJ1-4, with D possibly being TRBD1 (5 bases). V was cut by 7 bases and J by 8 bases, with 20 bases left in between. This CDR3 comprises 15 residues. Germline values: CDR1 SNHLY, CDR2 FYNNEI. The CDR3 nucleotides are TGTGCCAGCAAGGCTGGTGGGGGGGAGGGAGAAAAACTGTTTTTT. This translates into CASKAGGGEGEKLFF. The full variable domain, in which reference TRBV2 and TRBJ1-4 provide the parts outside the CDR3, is EPEVTQTPSHQVTQMGQEVILRCVPISNHLYFYWYRQILGQKVEFLVSFYNNEISEKSEIFDDQFSVERPDGSNFTLKIRSTKLEDSAMYFCASKAGGGEGEKLFFGSGTQLSVL.

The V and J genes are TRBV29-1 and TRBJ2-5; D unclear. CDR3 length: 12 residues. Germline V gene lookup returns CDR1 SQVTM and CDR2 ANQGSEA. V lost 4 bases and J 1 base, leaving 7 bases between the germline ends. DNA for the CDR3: TGCAGCGTTGGCACAGTCCAAGAGACCCAGTACTTC. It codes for CSVGTVQETQYF.

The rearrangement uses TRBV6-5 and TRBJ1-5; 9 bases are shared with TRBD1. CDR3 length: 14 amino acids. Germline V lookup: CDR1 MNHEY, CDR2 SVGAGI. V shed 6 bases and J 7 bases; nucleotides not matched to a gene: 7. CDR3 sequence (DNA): TGTGCCAGCAGCTACAGGGGGCTGAACCAGCCCCAGCATTTT. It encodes CASSYRGLNQPQHF.

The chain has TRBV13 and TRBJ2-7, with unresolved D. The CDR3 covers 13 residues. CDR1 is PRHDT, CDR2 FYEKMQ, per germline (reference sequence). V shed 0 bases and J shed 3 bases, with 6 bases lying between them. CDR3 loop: CASSLGASYEQYF. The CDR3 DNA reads TGTGCCAGCAGCTTAGGCGCTAGCTACGAGCAGTACTTC.

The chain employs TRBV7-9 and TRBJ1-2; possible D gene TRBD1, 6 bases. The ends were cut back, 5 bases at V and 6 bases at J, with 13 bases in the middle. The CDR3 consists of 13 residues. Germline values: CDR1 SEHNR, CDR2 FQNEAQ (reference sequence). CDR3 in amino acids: CASSPTGSDGYTF. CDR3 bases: TGTGCCAGCAGCCCCACAGGGTCGGATGGCTACACCTTC.